This record covers a single T cell receptor (beta chain). The antigen remains undetermined. One end of the junction is discordant with germline, which a read error may explain. The protocol was immunoSEQ multiplex PCR, while the TCRdb copy is restricted to in-frame clones and leaves out a portion. The sample lists more than 90,000 clones; about 80% were seen once. The germline CDR1 and CDR2 sequences are SGHVS and FNYEAQ. The length of the CDR3 is 16 residues. The sample comes from a study of radiotherapy plus CTLA-4 blockade in lung cancer. Background on the study: Disease control was achieved by about 29% of patients, and objective responses by about 19%.

Study outcomes and limitations: The authors reported that early blood T cell clone dynamics, with interferon-beta, best predicted response. The study found tumor-derived TCR clones expanded in blood after radiotherapy plus ipilimumab.

The material sequenced was peripheral blood, taken from a patient treated with radiotherapy plus ipilimumab. This rearrangement joins TRBV7-6 to TRBJ2-3; 13 nucleotides align to TRBD2. This clonotype was obtained from a human donor with non-small cell lung cancer that progressed on radiotherapy plus ipilimumab. Some clones in this sample may be carry-over from other donors' samples. CDR3 amino acids: CASSPGLAGTADTQYF. The CDR3 nucleotides are TGTGCTAGCAGCCCGGGACTAGCGGGGACCGCAGATACGCAGTATTTT.